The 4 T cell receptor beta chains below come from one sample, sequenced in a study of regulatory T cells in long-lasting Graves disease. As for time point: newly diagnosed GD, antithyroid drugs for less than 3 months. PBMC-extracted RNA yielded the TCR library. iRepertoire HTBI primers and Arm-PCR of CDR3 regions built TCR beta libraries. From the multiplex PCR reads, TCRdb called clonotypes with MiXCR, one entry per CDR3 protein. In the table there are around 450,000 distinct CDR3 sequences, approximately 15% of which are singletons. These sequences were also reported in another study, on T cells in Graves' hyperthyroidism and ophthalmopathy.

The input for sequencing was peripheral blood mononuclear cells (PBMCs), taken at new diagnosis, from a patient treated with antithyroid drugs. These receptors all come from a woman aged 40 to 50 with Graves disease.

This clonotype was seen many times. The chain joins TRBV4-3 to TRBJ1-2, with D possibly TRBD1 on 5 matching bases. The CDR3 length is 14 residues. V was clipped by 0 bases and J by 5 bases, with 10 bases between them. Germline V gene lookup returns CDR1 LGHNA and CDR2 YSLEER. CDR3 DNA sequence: TGCGCCAGCAGCCAAGAAAGGGGTCAATATGGCTACACCTTC. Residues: CASSQERGQYGYTF.

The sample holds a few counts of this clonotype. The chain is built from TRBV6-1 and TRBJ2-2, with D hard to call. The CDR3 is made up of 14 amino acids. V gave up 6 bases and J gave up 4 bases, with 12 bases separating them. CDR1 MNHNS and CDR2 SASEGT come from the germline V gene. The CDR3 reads CASRPPVFTGELFF. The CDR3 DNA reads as TGTGCCAGCAGACCCCCCGTCTTCACCGGGGAGCTGTTTTTT.

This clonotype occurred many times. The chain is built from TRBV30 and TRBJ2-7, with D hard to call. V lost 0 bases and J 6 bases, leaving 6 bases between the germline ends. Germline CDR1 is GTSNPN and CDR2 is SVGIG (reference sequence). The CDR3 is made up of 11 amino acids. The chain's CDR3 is CAWSVDGEQYF. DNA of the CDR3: TGTGCCTGGAGTGTAGATGGCGAGCAGTACTTC.

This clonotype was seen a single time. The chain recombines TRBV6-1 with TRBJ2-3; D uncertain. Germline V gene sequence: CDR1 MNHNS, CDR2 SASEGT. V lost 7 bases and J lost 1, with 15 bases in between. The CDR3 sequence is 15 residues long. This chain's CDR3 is CASTTSAWGTDTQYF. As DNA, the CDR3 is TGTGCCAGCACCACGAGCGCCTGGGGCACAGATACGCAGTATTTT.